The rows below give T cell receptor beta chains drawn from one sample of a study of blood T cell repertoires in COVID-19. Only in-frame clones appear in the TCRdb table, and some are missing; sequencing was by immunoSEQ multiplex PCR. The data show about 120,000 clones, roughly 89% seen once. The sequenced material came from peripheral blood. These receptors came from a man aged 60 to 69 with COVID-19, enrolled during active disease. CDR3s include the opening cysteine and the closing phenylalanine or tryptophan. The D gene is left open where the match is weak. Clone size is given for some rows only: seen once, a few or many times, or a class if the clone is expanded.

len	v_gene	j_gene	abundance	d_gene	CDR3aa	CDR3nt
17	TRBV3-1/TRBV3-2	TRBJ1-3	NA	NA	CASSPSFGGGWGNTIYF	TGTGCCAGCAGTCCAAGCTTTGGGGGGGGATGGGGAAACACCATATATTTT
17	TRBV5-1	TRBJ1-1	NA	TRBD1	CASSLAKGTGMNTEAFF	TGCGCCAGCAGCTTGGCCAAGGGGACAGGGATGAACACTGAAGCTTTCTTT
10	TRBV20-1	TRBJ2-1	NA	NA	CSARDSEQFF	TGCAGTGCTAGAGACTCTGAGCAGTTCTTC
13	TRBV6-5	TRBJ1-1	NA	NA	CASSYSGIAEAFF	TGTGCCAGCAGTTATTCAGGGATAGCTGAAGCTTTCTTT
13	TRBV7-2	TRBJ1-4	NA	NA	CASSSTRGEKLFF	TGTGCCAGCAGCTCAACAAGGGGTGAAAAACTGTTTTTT
17	TRBV5-1	TRBJ2-3	once	TRBD2	CASSLAALAGVTDTQYF	TGCGCCAGCAGCTTGGCCGCGCTAGCGGGGGTCACAGATACGCAGTATTTT
15	TRBV3-1/TRBV3-2	TRBJ2-3	NA	TRBD1	CASTQGQGVTDTQYF	TGTGCCAGCACCCAAGGACAGGGAGTAACAGATACGCAGTATTTT
15	TRBV5-1	TRBJ2-6	NA	NA	CASSPREAGANVLTF	TGCGCCAGCAGTCCCAGGGAGGCTGGGGCCAACGTCCTGACTTTC
12	TRBV19	TRBJ1-1	NA	TRBD1	CASRGTGTEAFF	TGTGCCAGTAGGGGGACAGGAACTGAAGCTTTCTTT
13	TRBV15	TRBJ2-5	NA	NA	CATRLDPQETQYF	TGTGCCACCCGCCTAGATCCACAAGAGACCCAGTACTTC
14	TRBV29-1	TRBJ2-1	NA	NA	CSVDRQSAYNEQFF	TGCAGCGTTGACAGGCAGAGTGCCTACAATGAGCAGTTCTTC
14	TRBV11-2	TRBJ2-7	once	NA	CASSPREWSYEQYF	TGTGCCAGCAGCCCACGGGAGTGGTCCTACGAGCAGTACTTC
14	TRBV3-1/TRBV3-2	TRBJ1-3	NA	NA	CASSPTVNGNTIYF	TGTGCCAGCAGCCCTACAGTAAATGGAAACACCATATATTTT
16	TRBV19	TRBJ1-4	NA	TRBD1	CASSPGIQGTYEKLFF	TGTGCCAGTAGCCCCGGAATACAGGGGACTTATGAAAAACTGTTTTTT
14	TRBV2	TRBJ1-1	NA	NA	CASTQGRGFSEAFF	TGTGCCAGCACCCAAGGGCGGGGCTTTTCTGAAGCTTTCTTT
15	TRBV18	TRBJ1-6	NA	NA	CASSGDIPYNSPLHF	TGTGCCAGCTCAGGGGACATACCCTATAATTCACCCCTCCACTTT
12	TRBV6-5	TRBJ2-7	NA	TRBD1	CASRGTVYEQYF	TGTGCCAGCAGAGGGACAGTCTACGAGCAGTACTTC
13	TRBV6-1	TRBJ1-5	NA	NA	CASSESGVQPQHF	TGTGCCAGCAGTGAATCAGGGGTTCAGCCCCAGCATTTT
14	TRBV15	TRBJ1-1	few	NA	CATSHGFGNTEAFF	TGTGCCACCAGCCACGGTTTTGGGAACACTGAAGCTTTCTTT
13	TRBV7-3	TRBJ2-2	NA	NA	CASSSRSTGELFF	TGTGCCAGCAGCTCCAGGTCCACCGGGGAGCTGTTTTTT
13	TRBV18	TRBJ1-1	NA	NA	CASSPAGGTEAFF	TGTGCCAGCTCACCCGCGGGGGGGACTGAAGCTTTCTTT
12	TRBV4-3	TRBJ1-1	NA	NA	CASSQAQHKAFF	TGCGCCAGCAGCCAAGCACAGCACAAAGCTTTCTTT
14	TRBV19	TRBJ2-3	few	TRBD1	CASRPTGGTDTQYF	TGTGCCAGTAGGCCGACAGGGGGGACAGATACGCAGTATTTT
15	TRBV28	TRBJ2-5	NA	NA	CASGGGGQVTETQYF	TGTGCCAGCGGGGGAGGGGGACAGGTTACGGAGACCCAGTACTTC
13	TRBV9	TRBJ1-4	NA	NA	CASSVGYNEKLFF	TGTGCCAGCAGCGTAGGCTATAATGAAAAACTGTTTTTT
15	TRBV11-1	TRBJ1-2	NA	NA	CASSPGRGIVYGYTF	TGTGCCAGCAGCCCCGGGCGGGGGATAGTCTATGGCTACACCTTC
14	TRBV7-2	TRBJ2-5	NA	TRBD2	CASSARTSRETQYF	TGTGCCAGCAGCGCACGGACTAGTAGGGAGACCCAGTACTTC
14	TRBV30	TRBJ1-1	once	NA	CAWTRQDLNTEAFF	TGTGCCTGGACTAGACAGGACCTGAACACTGAAGCTTTCTTT
18	TRBV10-3	TRBJ1-2	NA	TRBD1	CAISESKGTGFTFYGYTF	TGTGCCATCAGTGAGTCGAAGGGGACAGGGTTCACATTCTATGGCTACACCTTC
14	TRBV6-5	TRBJ2-3	NA	NA	CASSWTASTDTQYF	TGTGCCAGCAGTTGGACAGCAAGCACAGATACGCAGTATTTT
18	TRBV20-1	TRBJ1-2	NA	TRBD1	CSASNHAGTGSGNYGYTF	TGCAGTGCTAGTAATCATGCCGGGACAGGGTCCGGTAACTATGGCTACACCTTC
20	TRBV28	TRBJ2-3	NA	TRBD2	CASSPGGWASGAFSTDTQYF	TGTGCCAGCAGCCCTGGGGGGTGGGCTAGCGGGGCCTTTAGCACAGATACGCAGTATTTT
18	TRBV6-4	TRBJ1-5	NA	TRBD1	CASSDGRGPLSSNQPQHF	TGTGCCAGCAGTGACGGCAGGGGGCCACTCAGTAGCAATCAGCCCCAGCATTTT
15	TRBV6-5	TRBJ2-7	NA	NA	CASSPYRSNTYEQYF	TGTGCCAGCAGTCCATACAGGTCGAACACCTACGAGCAGTACTTC
15	TRBV5-1	TRBJ2-2	once	TRBD1	CASGTGTANTGELFF	TGCGCCAGCGGAACCGGGACAGCGAACACCGGGGAGCTGTTTTTT
12	TRBV6-5	TRBJ1-1	NA	NA	CASTPGGTEAFF	TGTGCCAGCACCCCAGGTGGCACTGAAGCTTTCTTT
15	TRBV30	TRBJ2-2	NA	NA	CAWGREVLSTGELFF	TGTGCTTGGGGCAGGGAGGTTCTCAGTACCGGGGAGCTGTTTTTT
14	TRBV9	TRBJ1-2	few	NA	CASSVGQGKYGYTF	TGTGCCAGCAGCGTAGGGCAGGGGAAGTATGGCTACACCTTC
13	TRBV19	TRBJ2-7	NA	NA	CASRAGWAYEQYF	TGTGCCAGTAGGGCAGGGTGGGCCTACGAGCAGTACTTC
14	TRBV7-8	TRBJ1-1	NA	NA	CASSLSVLGPEAFF	TGTGCCAGCAGCTTAAGTGTCCTGGGCCCTGAAGCTTTCTTT
14	TRBV28	TRBJ2-3	NA	TRBD1	CASNNRGPTDTQYF	TGTGCCAGCAACAACAGGGGCCCCACAGATACGCAGTATTTT
14	TRBV7-2	TRBJ2-5	NA	NA	CASSLNRARGTQYF	TGTGCCAGCAGCCTAAACAGGGCACGGGGGACCCAGTACTTC
15	TRBV18	TRBJ1-4	NA	TRBD1	CASSPAGTGNEKLFF	TGTGCCAGCTCGCCCGCCGGGACAGGGAATGAAAAACTGTTTTTT
17	TRBV4-1	TRBJ2-1	NA	TRBD2	CASSQVLGTSSYNEQFF	TGCGCCAGCAGCCAAGTCCTTGGGACTAGCTCCTACAATGAGCAGTTCTTC
16	TRBV21-1	TRBJ2-5	NA	NA	CASSKKGAGSKETQYF	TGTGCCAGCAGCAAAAAGGGGGCAGGATCAAAAGAGACCCAGTACTTC
16	TRBV7-3	TRBJ2-5	NA	TRBD1	CASSFTPTGDQETQYF	TGTGCCAGCAGCTTTACCCCGACAGGGGACCAAGAGACCCAGTACTTC
18	TRBV27	TRBJ1-1	NA	TRBD1	CASSPTDRWGTGETEAFF	TGTGCCAGCAGCCCGACGGACAGGTGGGGAACGGGGGAAACTGAAGCTTTCTTT
14	TRBV12-5	TRBJ1-6	NA	NA	CASGMDTQGSPLHF	TGTGCTAGTGGGATGGACACACAGGGTTCACCCCTCCACTTT
15	TRBV18	TRBJ2-7	NA	NA	CASSPLGGRDYEQYF	TGTGCCAGCTCACCTCTGGGTGGCAGGGACTACGAGCAGTACTTC
13	TRBV3-1/TRBV3-2	TRBJ1-3	NA	NA	CASTASYGNTIYF	TGTGCCAGCACGGCTAGCTATGGAAACACCATATATTTT